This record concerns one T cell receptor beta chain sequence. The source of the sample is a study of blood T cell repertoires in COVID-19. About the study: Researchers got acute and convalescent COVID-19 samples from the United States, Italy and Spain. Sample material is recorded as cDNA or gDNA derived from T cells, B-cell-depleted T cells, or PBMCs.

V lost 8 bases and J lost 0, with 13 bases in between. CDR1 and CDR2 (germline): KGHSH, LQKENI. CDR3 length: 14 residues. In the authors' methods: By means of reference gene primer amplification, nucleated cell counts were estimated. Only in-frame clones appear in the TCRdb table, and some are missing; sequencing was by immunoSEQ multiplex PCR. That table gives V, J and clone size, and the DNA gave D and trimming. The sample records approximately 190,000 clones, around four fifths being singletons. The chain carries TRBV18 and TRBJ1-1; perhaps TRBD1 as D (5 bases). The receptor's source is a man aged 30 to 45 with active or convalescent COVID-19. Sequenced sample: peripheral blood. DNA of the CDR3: TGTGCCAGCCATAAAGACAGTCTGAACACTGAAGCTTTCTTT. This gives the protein CASHKDSLNTEAFF.